Below, 11 T cell receptor beta chains from the same sample are listed, as sequenced in a study of cytomegalovirus exposure and HLA in healthy donors. 13 Jbeta primers and 60 Vbeta primers were used for the PCR. The protocol was immunoSEQ multiplex PCR, while the TCRdb copy is restricted to in-frame clones and leaves out a portion. The sample records about 160,000 clones, roughly 80% being singletons. The specimen was PBMCs. These receptors all come from a young man in good health and CMV-seropositive.

This chain uses TRBV5-1 with TRBJ2-3, with D perhaps TRBD1 (5 bases). CDR3 size: 17 residues. V shed 3 bases and J shed 2 bases, with 19 bases lying between them. CDR1 is SGHRS and CDR2 is YFSETQ in the germline V gene. The DNA for the CDR3 is TGCGCCAGCAGCTCCTCCGGGTTAGGGGATTACACAGATACGCAGTATTTT. Translation gives CASSSSGLGDYTDTQYF. The whole variable domain, filled in from reference TRBV5-1 and TRBJ2-3, reads KAGVTQTPRYLIKTRGQQVTLSCSPISGHRSVSWYQQTPGQGLQFLFEYFSETQRNKGNFPGRFSGRQFSNSRSEMNVSTLELGDSALYLCASSSSGLGDYTDTQYFGPGTRLTVL.

The sample holds a few counts of this clone. This chain uses TRBV5-1 with TRBJ2-2; 10 bases align to TRBD2. The CDR3 is 17 residues long. The V gene's germline CDR1 is SGHRS and CDR2 YFSETQ. V shed 2 bases and J 6 bases; nucleotides not matched to a gene: 10. The CDR3 bases are TGCGCCAGCAGCTTACCGCTAGCGGGGGCCAACCCCGGGGAGCTGTTTTTT. Its protein is CASSLPLAGANPGELFF.

The chain carries TRBV29-1 and TRBJ1-2, with D possibly being TRBD1 (6 bases). Trimming removed 3 bases from V and 4 bases from J, with 18 bases in between. The CDR3 extends over 15 amino acids. Germline V gives CDR1 SQVTM, CDR2 ANQGSEA. The CDR3: CSVEGRGASFYGYTF. DNA of the CDR3: TGCAGCGTTGAGGGGCGGGGGGCATCCTTCTATGGCTACACCTTC.

V gene TRBV5-1 combines with J gene TRBJ1-1, with TRBD1 matching over 9 bases. The CDR3 is 13 amino acids. J gave up 11 bases and V 3 bases, and 8 bases lay outside the gene matches. Germline-derived CDR1 and CDR2 are SGHRS and YFSETQ. CDR3 sequence reads: CASSSGQGKRAFF. The CDR3 DNA reads as TGCGCCAGCAGCTCCGGACAGGGGAAGAGGGCTTTCTTT.

This clone was picked up one time. This chain joins TRBV29-1 and TRBJ2-7; 8 positions match TRBD1. The CDR3 sequence is 14 residues long. Germline values: CDR1 SQVTM, CDR2 ANQGSEA. The V segment lost 6 bases and the J segment 0 bases; nucleotides outside the gene matches: 7. CDR3 protein: CSVVTGEFSYEQYF. In DNA form, the CDR3 reads TGCAGCGTAGTGACAGGGGAGTTCTCCTACGAGCAGTACTTC.

The chain joins TRBV5-1 to TRBJ1-6; 8 bases are shared with TRBD1. CDR1 and CDR2 (germline): SGHRS, YFSETQ. Losses at the gene ends were 3 bases for V and 8 bases for J; bases not matched to a gene: 13. The CDR3 sequence is 17 residues long. The CDR3 loop reads CASSSEGVQGAYSPLHF. In DNA, the CDR3 is TGCGCCAGCAGCTCGGAAGGAGTTCAGGGGGCATATTCACCCCTCCACTTT.

This chain connects TRBV14 to TRBJ2-3; 8 nucleotides agree with TRBD2. CDR3 length: 17 residues. The germline CDR1 and CDR2 sequences are SGHDN and FVKESK. The V and J ends lost 2 bases and 5 bases, in that order; junction bases with no gene match: 12. The CDR3 here is CASSQTKIAGGGDTQYF. CDR3 nucleotides: TGTGCCAGCAGCCAAACAAAAATCGCCGGGGGGGGAGATACGCAGTATTTT.

The table lists this clone with a few counts. The chain recombines TRBV18 with TRBJ2-5, with 9 bases identical to TRBD1. The junction had 1 base not matched to a gene; V was cut back by 3 bases and J by 2 bases. The germline gives CDR1 KGHSH, CDR2 LQKENI. The CDR3 runs to 14 residues. The CDR3 DNA sequence: TGTGCCAGCTCACCCGGGACAGGGCAAGAGACCCAGTACTTC. It is translated as CASSPGTGQETQYF.

V is TRBV5-6 and J is TRBJ1-5; D possibly corresponds to TRBD1 (5 bases). Germline CDR1 is SGHDT and CDR2 is YYEEEE. This CDR3 is built from 14 residues. V was clipped by 0 bases and J by 7 bases, with 11 bases between them. CDR3 residues: CASSLEGSGQPQHF. The CDR3 bases are TGTGCCAGCAGCTTGGAGGGATCAGGGCAGCCCCAGCATTTT.

The J gene is TRBJ2-1, the V gene TRBV11-2; 9 nucleotides line up with TRBD2. CDR1 SGHAT and CDR2 FQNNGV come from the germline V gene. The CDR3 is 19 residues long. V trimming: 7 bases; J trimming: 0 bases; junction bases outside the gene matches: 16. The CDR3 sequence is CASTTPGLADTRSYNEQFF. DNA for the CDR3: TGTGCCAGCACCACTCCGGGACTAGCTGACACTCGCTCCTACAATGAGCAGTTCTTC.

The gene calls are TRBV11-2 and TRBJ1-2; 8 bases line up with TRBD1. The V and J ends lost 4 bases and 2 bases, in that order; junction bases with no gene match: 6. This CDR3 is 15 amino acids long. Germline V lookup: CDR1 SGHAT, CDR2 FQNNGV. The CDR3 bases are TGTGCCAGCAGCTGGGGGACAGGCCTGAACTATGGCTACACCTTC. Translated, it gives CASSWGTGLNYGYTF. Variable domain in full (rest from reference TRBV11-2 and TRBJ1-2): EAGVAQSPRYKIIEKRQSVAFWCNPISGHATLYWYQQILGQGPKLLIQFQNNGVVDDSQLPKDRFSAERLKGVDSTLKIQPAKLEDSAVYLCASSWGTGLNYGYTFGSGTRLTVV.